This T cell receptor beta chain emerged from a study of response to subunit inactivated influenza vaccine. CDR3 length: 12 residues. The germline V gene encodes CDR1 WNHNN and CDR2 SYGVQD (reference sequence). The V end was cut by 10 bases, the J end by 3 bases, with 10 bases between. A few counts support this clonotype. Each CDR3 protein gets one entry after TCRdb re-called the RT-PCR reads with MiXCR. Counted here are about 540,000 distinct CDR3 sequences, roughly 23% occurring once; the ten biggest clones make up approximately 3%. The same data also went into a second study, on T cells expressing NK-cell markers. That report notes: It was by 5'RACE template switching with UMIs that TCR beta cDNA was made. The authors derived TCR beta repertoires from sorted CD3+CD56+NKG2C+, CD3+CD56+NKG2C- and CD3+CD56-NKG2C+ T cells. With respect to HCMV, most of the eight sequenced donors were seropositive, and one was seronegative. For several experiments, T cell sorting was restricted to the alpha-beta TCR population by means of an anti-gamma-delta TCR antibody. In a handful of donors, these clonotypes also led the CD3+CD56-NKG2C+ fraction.

The receptor's source is a man aged 50 or older who received an inactivated influenza vaccine. The genes are TRBV10-1 and TRBJ1-3; D is undetermined. Sample: CD4+ T cells sorted from PBMCs, taken 11 to 12 days after vaccination. CDR3 sequence: CAKREIGNTIYF. The CDR3 coding sequence is TGCGCCAAGAGGGAGATTGGAAACACCATATATTTT.